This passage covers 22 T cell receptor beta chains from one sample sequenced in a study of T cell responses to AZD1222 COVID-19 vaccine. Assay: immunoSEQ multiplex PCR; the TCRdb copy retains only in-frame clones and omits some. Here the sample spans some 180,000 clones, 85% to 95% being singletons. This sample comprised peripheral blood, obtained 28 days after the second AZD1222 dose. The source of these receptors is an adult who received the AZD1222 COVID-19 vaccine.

The CDR3 nucleotides read TGTGCCAGCAGCTTAGGGAGACAGCGGGCCTTGACAACTAATGAAAAACTGTTTTTT. It specifies CASSLGRQRALTTNEKLFF. This chain connects TRBV7-9 to TRBJ1-4; D possibly corresponds to TRBD1 (5 bases). CDR3 length equals 19 residues. V dropped 1 base and J dropped 0 bases, with 18 bases sitting between them. Germline assignment: CDR1 SEHNR and CDR2 FQNEAQ (reference sequence).

The CDR3 nucleotides read TGCAGCGTCGCCTTGGGACAGGGCAATCAGCCCCAGCATTTT. Its translation: CSVALGQGNQPQHF. V usage is TRBV29-1 and J usage is TRBJ1-5; 8 bases agree with TRBD1. Trimming at V came to 6 bases and at J to 2 bases, leaving 6 bases not matched to a gene. Germline CDR1 and CDR2: SQVTM and ANQGSEA. The CDR3 runs to 14 residues. Combining the CDR3 with reference TRBV29-1 and TRBJ1-5 gives the whole variable domain SAVISQKPSRDICQRGTSLTIQCQVDSQVTMMFWYRQQPGQSLTLIATANQGSEATYESGFVIDKFPISRPNLTFSTLTVSNMSPEDSSIYLCSVALGQGNQPQHFGDGTRLSIL.

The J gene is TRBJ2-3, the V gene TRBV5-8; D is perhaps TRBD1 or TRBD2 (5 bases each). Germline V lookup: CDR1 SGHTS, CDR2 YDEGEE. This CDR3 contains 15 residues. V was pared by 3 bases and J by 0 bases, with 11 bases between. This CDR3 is CASSWDVTSTDTQYF. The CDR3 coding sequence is TGTGCCAGCAGCTGGGACGTGACTAGCACAGATACGCAGTATTTT.

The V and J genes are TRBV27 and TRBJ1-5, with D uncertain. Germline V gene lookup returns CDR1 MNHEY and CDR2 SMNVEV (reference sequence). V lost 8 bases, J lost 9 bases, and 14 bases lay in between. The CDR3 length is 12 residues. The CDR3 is CASQTPLGPQHF. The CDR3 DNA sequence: TGTGCCAGCCAGACGCCCTTGGGGCCCCAGCATTTT.

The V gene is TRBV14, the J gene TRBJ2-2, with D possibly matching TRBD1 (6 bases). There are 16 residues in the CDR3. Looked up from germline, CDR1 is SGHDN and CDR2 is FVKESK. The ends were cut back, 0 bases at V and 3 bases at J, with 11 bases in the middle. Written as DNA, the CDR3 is TGTGCCAGCAGCCAAGAGGGCCAGGGGTACACCGGGGAGCTGTTTTTT. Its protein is CASSQEGQGYTGELFF.

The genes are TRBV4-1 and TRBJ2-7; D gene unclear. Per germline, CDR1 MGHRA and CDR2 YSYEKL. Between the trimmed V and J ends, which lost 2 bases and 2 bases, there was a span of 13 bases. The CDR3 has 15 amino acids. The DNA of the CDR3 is TGCGCCAGCAGCCAAAATCGAATGAGCACCTACGAGCAGTACTTC. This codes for CASSQNRMSTYEQYF.

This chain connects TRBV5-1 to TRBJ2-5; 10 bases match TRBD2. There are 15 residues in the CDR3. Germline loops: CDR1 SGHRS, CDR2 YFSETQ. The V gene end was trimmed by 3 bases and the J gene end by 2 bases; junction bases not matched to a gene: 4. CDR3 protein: CASSSGGLAQETQYF. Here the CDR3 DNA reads TGCGCCAGCAGCTCCGGGGGACTAGCGCAAGAGACCCAGTACTTC.

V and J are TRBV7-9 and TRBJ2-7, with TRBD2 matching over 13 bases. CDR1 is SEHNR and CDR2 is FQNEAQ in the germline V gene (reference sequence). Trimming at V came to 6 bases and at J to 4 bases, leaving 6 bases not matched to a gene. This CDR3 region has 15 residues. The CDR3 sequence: CASRTGLAGVYEQYF. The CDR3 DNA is TGTGCCAGCAGAACAGGACTAGCGGGAGTATACGAGCAGTACTTC.

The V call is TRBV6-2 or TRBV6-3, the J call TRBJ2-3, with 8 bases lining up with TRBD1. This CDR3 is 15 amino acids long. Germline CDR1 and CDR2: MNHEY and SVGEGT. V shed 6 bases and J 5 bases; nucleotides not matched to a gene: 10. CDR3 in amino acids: CASSPWPRGQDTQYF. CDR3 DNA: TGTGCCAGCAGCCCCTGGCCCAGGGGGCAAGATACGCAGTATTTT.

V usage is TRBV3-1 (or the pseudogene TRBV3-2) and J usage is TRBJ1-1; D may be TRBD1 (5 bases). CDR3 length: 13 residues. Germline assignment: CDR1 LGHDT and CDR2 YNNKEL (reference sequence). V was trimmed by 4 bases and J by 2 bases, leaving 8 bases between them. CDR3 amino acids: CASSPTANTEAFF. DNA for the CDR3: TGTGCCAGCAGCCCGACAGCTAACACTGAAGCTTTCTTT.

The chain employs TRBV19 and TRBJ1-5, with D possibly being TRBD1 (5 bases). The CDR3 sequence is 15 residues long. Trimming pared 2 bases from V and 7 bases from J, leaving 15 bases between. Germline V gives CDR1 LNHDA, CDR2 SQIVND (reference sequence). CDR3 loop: CASSILSGRGQPQHF. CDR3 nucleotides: TGTGCCAGTAGTATATTATCGGGGAGGGGACAGCCCCAGCATTTT.

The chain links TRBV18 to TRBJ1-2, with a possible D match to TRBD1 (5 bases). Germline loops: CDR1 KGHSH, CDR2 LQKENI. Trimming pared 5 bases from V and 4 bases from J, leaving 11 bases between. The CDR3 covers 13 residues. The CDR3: CASSVREGYGYTF. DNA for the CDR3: TGTGCCAGCTCAGTCAGGGAGGGCTATGGCTACACCTTC.

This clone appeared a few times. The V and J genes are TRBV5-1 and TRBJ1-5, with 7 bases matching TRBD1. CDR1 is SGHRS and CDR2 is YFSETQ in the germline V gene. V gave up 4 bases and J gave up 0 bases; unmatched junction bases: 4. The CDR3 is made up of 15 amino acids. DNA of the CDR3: TGCGCCAGCAGCGTCGACAGGGATAGCAATCAGCCCCAGCATTTT. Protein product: CASSVDRDSNQPQHF.

This CDR3 reads CASSYGLGGEQYF. The CDR3 DNA follows: TGTGCCAGCAGTTACGGCCTCGGGGGCGAGCAGTACTTC. The J gene is TRBJ2-7, the V gene TRBV6-5; TRBD2 might be the D (6 bases). Between the trimmed V and J ends, which lost 2 bases and 6 bases, there was a span of 11 bases. The length of the CDR3 is 13 residues. Germline lookup yields CDR1 MNHEY and CDR2 SVGAGI.

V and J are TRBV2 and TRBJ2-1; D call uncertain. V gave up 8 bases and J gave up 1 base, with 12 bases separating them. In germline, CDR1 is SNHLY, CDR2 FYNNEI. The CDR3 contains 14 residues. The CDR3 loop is CASCPAGSYNEQFF. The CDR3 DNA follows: TGTGCCAGCTGCCCGGCAGGATCCTACAATGAGCAGTTCTTC.

CDR3: CASSLPGDGYNSPLHF. Written as DNA, the CDR3 is TGTGCCAGCAGCTTACCCGGGGACGGGTATAATTCACCCCTCCACTTT. V and J are TRBV11-2 and TRBJ1-6, with D possibly being TRBD1 (5 bases). Germline V gene data show CDR1 as SGHAT and CDR2 as FQNNGV. The V gene lost 2 bases and the J gene lost 4 bases, with 12 bases spanning the gap. The CDR3 is made up of 16 amino acids.

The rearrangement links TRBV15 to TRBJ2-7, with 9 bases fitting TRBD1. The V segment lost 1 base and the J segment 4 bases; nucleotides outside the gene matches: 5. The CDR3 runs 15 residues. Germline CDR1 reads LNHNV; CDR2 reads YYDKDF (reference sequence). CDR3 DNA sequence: TGTGCCACCAGCAGAGCCGGGACAGGGAGTTACGAGCAGTACTTC. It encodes CATSRAGTGSYEQYF. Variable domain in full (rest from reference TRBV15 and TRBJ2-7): DAMVIQNPRYQVTQFGKPVTLSCSQTLNHNVMYWYQQKSSQAPKLLFHYYDKDFNNEADTPDNFQSRRPNTSFCFLDIRSPGLGDTAMYLCATSRAGTGSYEQYFGPGTRLTVT.

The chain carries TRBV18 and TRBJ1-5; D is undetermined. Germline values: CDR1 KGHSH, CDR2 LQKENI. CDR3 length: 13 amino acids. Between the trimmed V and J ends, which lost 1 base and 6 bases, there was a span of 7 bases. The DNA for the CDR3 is TGTGCCAGCTCACCACAGGCGCGTCAGCCCCAGCATTTT. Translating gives CASSPQARQPQHF. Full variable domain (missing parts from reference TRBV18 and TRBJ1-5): NAGVMQNPRHLVRRRGQEARLRCSPMKGHSHVYWYRQLPEEGLKFMVYLQKENIIDESGMPKERFSAEFPKEGPSILRIQQVVRGDSAAYFCASSPQARQPQHFGDGTRLSIL.

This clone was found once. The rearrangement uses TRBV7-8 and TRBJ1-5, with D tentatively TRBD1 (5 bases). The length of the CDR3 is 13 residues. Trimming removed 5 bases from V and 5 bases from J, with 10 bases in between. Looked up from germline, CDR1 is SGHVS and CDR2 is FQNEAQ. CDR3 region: CASSPGPYQPQHF. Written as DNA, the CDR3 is TGTGCCAGCAGCCCGGGACCCTATCAGCCCCAGCATTTT.

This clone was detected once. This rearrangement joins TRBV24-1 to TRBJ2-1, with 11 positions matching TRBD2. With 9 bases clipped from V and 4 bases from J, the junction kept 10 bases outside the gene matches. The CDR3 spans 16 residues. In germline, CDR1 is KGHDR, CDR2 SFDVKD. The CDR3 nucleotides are TGTGCCACCGATAGTACCGGGACTAGCGGATACAATGAGCAGTTCTTC. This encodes CATDSTGTSGYNEQFF.

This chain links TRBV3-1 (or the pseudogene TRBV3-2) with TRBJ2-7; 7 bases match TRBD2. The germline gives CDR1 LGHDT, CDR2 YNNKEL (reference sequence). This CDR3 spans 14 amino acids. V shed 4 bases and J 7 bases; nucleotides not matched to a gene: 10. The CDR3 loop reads CASSRRGPAGEQYF. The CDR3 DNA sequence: TGTGCCAGCAGCCGTCGCGGCCCAGCGGGGGAGCAGTACTTC.

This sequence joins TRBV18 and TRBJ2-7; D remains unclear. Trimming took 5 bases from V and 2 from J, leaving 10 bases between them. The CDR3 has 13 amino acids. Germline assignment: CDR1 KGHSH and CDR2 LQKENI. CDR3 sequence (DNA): TGTGCCAGCTCAAACAGTGCAACCTACGAGCAGTACTTC. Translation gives CASSNSATYEQYF. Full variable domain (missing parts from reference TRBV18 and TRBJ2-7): NAGVMQNPRHLVRRRGQEARLRCSPMKGHSHVYWYRQLPEEGLKFMVYLQKENIIDESGMPKERFSAEFPKEGPSILRIQQVVRGDSAAYFCASSNSATYEQYFGPGTRLTVT.